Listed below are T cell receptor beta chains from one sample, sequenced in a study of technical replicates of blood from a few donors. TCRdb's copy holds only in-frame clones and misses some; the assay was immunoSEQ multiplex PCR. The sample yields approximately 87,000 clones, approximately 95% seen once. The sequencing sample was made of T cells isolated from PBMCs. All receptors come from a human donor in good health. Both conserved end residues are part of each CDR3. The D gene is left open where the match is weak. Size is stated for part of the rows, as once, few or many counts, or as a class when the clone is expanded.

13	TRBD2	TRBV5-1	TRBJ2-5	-	TGCGCCAGCAGGTGGACTAGCGAAGAGACCCAGTACTTC	CASRWTSEETQYF
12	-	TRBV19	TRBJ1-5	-	TGTGCCAGCAACCAGGAAAATCAGCCCCAGCATTTT	CASNQENQPQHF
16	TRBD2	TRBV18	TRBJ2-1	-	TGTGCCAGCTCACCACCTCGCGGGAGCTCCTACAATGAGCAGTTCTTC	CASSPPRGSSYNEQFF
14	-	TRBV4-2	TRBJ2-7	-	TGTGCCAGCAGCCAAATGGTGGAGAGCTACGAGCAGTACTTC	CASSQMVESYEQYF
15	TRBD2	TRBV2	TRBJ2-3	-	TGTGCCAGCAGCCCTAGCGGGATAAGCACAGATACGCAGTATTTT	CASSPSGISTDTQYF
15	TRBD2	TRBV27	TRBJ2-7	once	TGTGCCAGCACCTTACTAGCGGGAGGGCCCGGGGAGCAGTACTTC	CASTLLAGGPGEQYF
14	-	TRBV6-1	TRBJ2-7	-	TGTGCCAGCAGTGACTTCGGCGGGTCCTACGAGCAGTACTTC	CASSDFGGSYEQYF
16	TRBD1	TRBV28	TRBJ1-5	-	TGTGCCAGCATAAAGACCGGGACAGGGTATAATCAGCCCCAGCATTTT	CASIKTGTGYNQPQHF
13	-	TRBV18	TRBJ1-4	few	TGTGCCAGCTCGTCCGACAGCTTTGAAAAACTGTTTTTT	CASSSDSFEKLFF
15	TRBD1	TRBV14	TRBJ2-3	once	TGTGCCAGCAGCTCCACAGGGGCTAGCACAGATACGCAGTATTTT	CASSSTGASTDTQYF
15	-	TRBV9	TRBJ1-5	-	TGTGCCAGCAGCCCCGGGGCGGGGTTCAATCAGCCCCAGCATTTT	CASSPGAGFNQPQHF
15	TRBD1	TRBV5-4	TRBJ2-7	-	TGTGCCAGCAGCCACATGACAGGGAACTCCTACGAGCAGTACTTC	CASSHMTGNSYEQYF
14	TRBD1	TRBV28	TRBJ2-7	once	TGTGCCAGCAGGCAGACAGGGGATTGGAGCGAGCAGTACTTC	CASRQTGDWSEQYF
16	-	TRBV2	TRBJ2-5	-	TGTGCCAGCAGTGAACGGAGATGGGGGACTCCAGAGACCCAGTACTTC	CASSERRWGTPETQYF
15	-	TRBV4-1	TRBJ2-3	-	TGCGCCAGCAGCCAAGAAGAGTTCTCCACAGATACGCAGTATTTT	CASSQEEFSTDTQYF
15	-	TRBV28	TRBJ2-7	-	TGTGCCAGCCGCTCCCTAGCGTCTGGGTCCTACGAGCAGTACTTC	CASRSLASGSYEQYF
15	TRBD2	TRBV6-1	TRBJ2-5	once	TGTGCCAGCAGTCAACCCTGGGGGGGGAAAGAGACCCAGTACTTC	CASSQPWGGKETQYF
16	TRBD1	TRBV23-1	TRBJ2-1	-	TGCGCCAGCAGTCGCTCACAGGGGGCCTCCTACAATGAGCAGTTCTTC	CASSRSQGASYNEQFF
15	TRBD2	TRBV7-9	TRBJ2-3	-	TGTGCCAGCAGCTTTCTGAGCGGGAAGCCAGATACGCAGTATTTT	CASSFLSGKPDTQYF
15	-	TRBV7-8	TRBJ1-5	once	TGTGCCAGCAGCTTAGCAGCGGACAGTAATCAGCCCCAGCATTTT	CASSLAADSNQPQHF
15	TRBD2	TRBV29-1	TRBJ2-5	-	TGCAGCGTCCCACTAGCGGGAGCAGGACAAGAGACCCAGTACTTC	CSVPLAGAGQETQYF
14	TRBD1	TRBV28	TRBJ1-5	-	TGTGCCACAACACAGGGGGCAGGGGGTCAGCCCCAGCATTTT	CATTQGAGGQPQHF
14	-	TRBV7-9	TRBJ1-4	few	TGTGCCAGCAGCTTGAACACAGGGAGTGAAAAACTGTTTTTT	CASSLNTGSEKLFF
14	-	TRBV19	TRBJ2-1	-	TGTGCCAGTAGTATATATAGCTCCTACAATGAGCAGTTCTTC	CASSIYSSYNEQFF
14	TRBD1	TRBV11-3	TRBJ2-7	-	TGTGCCAGCAGCTTAGCGGGACAGCATTACGAGCAGTACTTC	CASSLAGQHYEQYF
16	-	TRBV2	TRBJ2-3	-	TGTGCCGGGGTAAATTGGGCTAGCGAGAGCACAGATACGCAGTATTTT	CAGVNWASESTDTQYF
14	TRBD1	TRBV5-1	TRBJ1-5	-	TGCGCCAGCAGCTTAAGACAGGGGCATTGGCCCCAGCATTTT	CASSLRQGHWPQHF
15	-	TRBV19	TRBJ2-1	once	TGTGCCAGTAGTCCAATGAGGGGGGGCAGCCATGAGCAGTTCTTC	CASSPMRGGSHEQFF
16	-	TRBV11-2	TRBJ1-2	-	TGTGCCAGCAGCTTAGTAAGGGGGGGGCTAGACTATGGCTACACCTTC	CASSLVRGGLDYGYTF
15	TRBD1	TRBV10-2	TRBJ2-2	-	TGCGCCAGCAGACCGACAGGGGCTTACACCGGGGAGCTGTTTTTT	CASRPTGAYTGELFF
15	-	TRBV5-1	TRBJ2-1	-	TGCGCCAGCAGCTTTGGGCGGGAAGCCTACAATGAGCAGTTCTTC	CASSFGREAYNEQFF
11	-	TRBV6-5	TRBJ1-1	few	TGTGCCAGCAGGGGAGGGACTGAAGCTTTCTTT	CASRGGTEAFF
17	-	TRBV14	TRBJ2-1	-	TGTGCCAGCAGCCAAGTAAGAGCCACCTACTATTACAATGAGCAGTTCTTC	CASSQVRATYYYNEQFF
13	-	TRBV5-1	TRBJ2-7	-	TGCGCCAGCAGCTTGGTACAGGGCTACGAGCAGTACTTC	CASSLVQGYEQYF
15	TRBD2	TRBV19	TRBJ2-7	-	TGTGCCAGTAGTATAGTGACTAGCGGGAGTTACGAGCAGTACTTC	CASSIVTSGSYEQYF
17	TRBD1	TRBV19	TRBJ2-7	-	TGTGCCAGCCACCCAGGGGGTCAACGGCTATCAAGCTACGAGCAGTACTTC	CASHPGGQRLSSYEQYF
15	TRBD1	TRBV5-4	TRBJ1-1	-	TGTGCCAGCAGCTTGGAACTAAACAGGGGCACTGAAGCTTTCTTT	CASSLELNRGTEAFF
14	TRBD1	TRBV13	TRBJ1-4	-	TGTGCCAGCAGCGTGAGGACAGGGGATGAAAAACTGTTTTTT	CASSVRTGDEKLFF